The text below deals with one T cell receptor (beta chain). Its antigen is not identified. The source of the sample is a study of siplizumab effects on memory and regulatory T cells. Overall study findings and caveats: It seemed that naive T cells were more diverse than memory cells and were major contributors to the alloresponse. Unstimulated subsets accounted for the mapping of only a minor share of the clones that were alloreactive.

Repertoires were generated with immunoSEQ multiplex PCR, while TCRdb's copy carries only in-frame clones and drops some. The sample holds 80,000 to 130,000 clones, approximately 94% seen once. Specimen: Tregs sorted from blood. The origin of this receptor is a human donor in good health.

The CDR3 loop is CASSFRQTIRREGYTF. The CDR3, as DNA: TGTGCCAGCAGCTTTCGACAGACCATTCGACGAGAAGGCTACACCTTC. The V call is TRBV11-2, the J call TRBJ1-2, with D tentatively TRBD1 (5 bases). Trimming left V 3 bases short and J 8 bases short, with 22 bases between. Germline V gene lookup returns CDR1 SGHAT and CDR2 FQNNGV. The CDR3 spans 16 residues.